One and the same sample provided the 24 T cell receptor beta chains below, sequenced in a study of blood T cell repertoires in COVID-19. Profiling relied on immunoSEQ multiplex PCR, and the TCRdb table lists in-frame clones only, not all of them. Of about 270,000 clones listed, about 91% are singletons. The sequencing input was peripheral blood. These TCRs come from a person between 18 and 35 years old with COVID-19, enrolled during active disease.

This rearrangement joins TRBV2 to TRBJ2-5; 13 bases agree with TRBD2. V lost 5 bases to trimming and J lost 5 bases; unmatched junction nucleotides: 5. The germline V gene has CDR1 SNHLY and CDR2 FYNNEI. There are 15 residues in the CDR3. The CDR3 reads CASSWTSGSFETQYF. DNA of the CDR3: TGTGCCAGCAGTTGGACTAGCGGGAGTTTCGAGACCCAGTACTTC.

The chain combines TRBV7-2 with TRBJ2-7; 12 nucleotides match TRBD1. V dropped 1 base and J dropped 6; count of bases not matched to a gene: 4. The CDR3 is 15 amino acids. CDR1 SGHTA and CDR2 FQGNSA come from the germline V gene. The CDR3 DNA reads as TGTGCCAGCAGCTTAGGGGACAGGGGGCCCGGCGAGCAGTACTTC. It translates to CASSLGDRGPGEQYF.

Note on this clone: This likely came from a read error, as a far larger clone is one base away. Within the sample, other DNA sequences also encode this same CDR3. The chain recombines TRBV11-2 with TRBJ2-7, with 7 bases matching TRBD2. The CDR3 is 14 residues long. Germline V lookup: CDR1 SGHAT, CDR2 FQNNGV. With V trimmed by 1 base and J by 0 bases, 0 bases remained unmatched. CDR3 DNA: TGTGCCAGCAGCTTAGGCGGGAGCTCCTACGAGCAGTACTTC. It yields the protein CASSLGGSSYEQYF.

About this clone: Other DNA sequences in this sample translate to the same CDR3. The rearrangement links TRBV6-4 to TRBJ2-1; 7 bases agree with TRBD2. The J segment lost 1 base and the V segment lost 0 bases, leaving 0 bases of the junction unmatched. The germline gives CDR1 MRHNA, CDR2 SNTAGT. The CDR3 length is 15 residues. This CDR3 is CASSDSSGSYNEQFF. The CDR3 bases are TGTGCCAGCAGTGACTCTAGCGGGTCCTACAATGAGCAGTTCTTC.

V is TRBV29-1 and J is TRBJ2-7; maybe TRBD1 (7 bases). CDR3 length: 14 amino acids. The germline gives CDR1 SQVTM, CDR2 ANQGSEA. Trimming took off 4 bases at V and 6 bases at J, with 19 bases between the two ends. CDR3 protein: CSVAPRQGGVEQYF. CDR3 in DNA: TGCAGCGTTGCCCCCCGACAGGGAGGTGTCGAGCAGTACTTC.

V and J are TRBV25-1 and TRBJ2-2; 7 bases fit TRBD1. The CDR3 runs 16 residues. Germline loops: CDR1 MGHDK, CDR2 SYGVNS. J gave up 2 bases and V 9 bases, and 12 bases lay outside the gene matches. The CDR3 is CARNDRDPPNTGELFF. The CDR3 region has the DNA TGTGCCAGAAACGACAGGGACCCCCCAAACACCGGGGAGCTGTTTTTT.

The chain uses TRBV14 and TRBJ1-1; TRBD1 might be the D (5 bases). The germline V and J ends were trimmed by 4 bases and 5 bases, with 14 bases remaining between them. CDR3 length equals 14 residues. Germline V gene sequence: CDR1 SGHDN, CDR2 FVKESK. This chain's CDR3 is CASSPSRVGTEAFF. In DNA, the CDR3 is TGTGCCAGCAGCCCCTCCAGGGTTGGAACTGAAGCTTTCTTT. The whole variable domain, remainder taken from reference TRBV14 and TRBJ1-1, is EAGVTQFPSHSVIEKGQTVTLRCDPISGHDNLYWYRRVMGKEIKFLLHFVKESKQDESGMPNNRFLAERTGGTYSTLKVQPAELEDSGVYFCASSPSRVGTEAFFGQGTRLTVV.

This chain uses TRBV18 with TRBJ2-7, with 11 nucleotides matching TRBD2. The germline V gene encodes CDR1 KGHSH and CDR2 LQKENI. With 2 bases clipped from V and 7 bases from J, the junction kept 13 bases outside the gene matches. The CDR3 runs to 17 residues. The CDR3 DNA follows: TGTGCCAGCTCACCAGCAGTAGCGGGAGGGACATTGGGGGAGCAGTACTTC. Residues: CASSPAVAGGTLGEQYF.

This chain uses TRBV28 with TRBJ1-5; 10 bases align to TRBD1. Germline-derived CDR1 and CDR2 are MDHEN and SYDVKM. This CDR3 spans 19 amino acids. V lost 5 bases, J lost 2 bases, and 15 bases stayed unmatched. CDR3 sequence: CASSGTGQGVLDGNQPQHF. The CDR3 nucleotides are TGTGCCAGCAGTGGGACCGGACAGGGGGTCCTTGATGGCAATCAGCCCCAGCATTTT.

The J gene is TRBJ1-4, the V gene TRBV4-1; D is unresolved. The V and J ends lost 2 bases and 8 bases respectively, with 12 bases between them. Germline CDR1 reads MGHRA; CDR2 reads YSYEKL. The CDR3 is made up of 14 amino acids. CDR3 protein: CASSQPRLTEKLFF. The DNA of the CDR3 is TGCGCCAGCAGCCAACCACGACTAACGGAAAAACTGTTTTTT.

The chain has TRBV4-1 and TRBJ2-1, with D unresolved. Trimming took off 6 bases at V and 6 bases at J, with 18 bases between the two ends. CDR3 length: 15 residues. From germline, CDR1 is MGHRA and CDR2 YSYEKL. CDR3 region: CASRPSRGRSNEQFF. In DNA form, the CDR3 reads TGCGCCAGCAGACCAAGTCGTGGCCGCAGCAATGAGCAGTTCTTC.

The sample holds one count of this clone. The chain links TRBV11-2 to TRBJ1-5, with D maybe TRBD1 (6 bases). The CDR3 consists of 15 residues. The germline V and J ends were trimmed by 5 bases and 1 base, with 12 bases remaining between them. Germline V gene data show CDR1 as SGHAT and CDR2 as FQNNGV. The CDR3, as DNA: TGTGCCAGCAGCCTAGGGGGGGGCAGCAATCAGCCCCAGCATTTT. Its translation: CASSLGGGSNQPQHF.

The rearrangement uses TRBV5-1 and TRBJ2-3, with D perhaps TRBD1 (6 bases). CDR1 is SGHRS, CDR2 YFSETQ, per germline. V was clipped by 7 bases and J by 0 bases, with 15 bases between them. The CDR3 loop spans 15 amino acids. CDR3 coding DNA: TGCGCCAGCGGCGGGCAGGGGACGAGCACAGATACGCAGTATTTT. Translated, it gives CASGGQGTSTDTQYF.

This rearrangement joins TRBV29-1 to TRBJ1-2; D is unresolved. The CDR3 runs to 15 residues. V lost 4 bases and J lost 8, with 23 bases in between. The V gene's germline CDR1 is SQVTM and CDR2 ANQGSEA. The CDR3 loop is CSVVTIGSVPPGYTF. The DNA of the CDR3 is TGCAGCGTTGTAACAATCGGGTCAGTACCCCCCGGCTACACCTTC.

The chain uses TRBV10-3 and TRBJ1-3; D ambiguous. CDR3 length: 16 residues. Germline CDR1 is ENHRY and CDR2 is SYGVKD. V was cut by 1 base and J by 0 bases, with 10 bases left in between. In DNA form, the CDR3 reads TGTGCCATCAGTGAGTGGCCAGGAGGCTCTGGAAACACCATATATTTT. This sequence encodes CAISEWPGGSGNTIYF.

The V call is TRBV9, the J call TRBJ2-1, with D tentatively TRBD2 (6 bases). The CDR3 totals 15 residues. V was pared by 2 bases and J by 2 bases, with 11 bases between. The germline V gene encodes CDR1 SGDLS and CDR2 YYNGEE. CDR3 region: CASSVGGGAYNEQFF. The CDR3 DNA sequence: TGTGCCAGCAGCGTTGGTGGCGGGGCCTACAATGAGCAGTTCTTC.

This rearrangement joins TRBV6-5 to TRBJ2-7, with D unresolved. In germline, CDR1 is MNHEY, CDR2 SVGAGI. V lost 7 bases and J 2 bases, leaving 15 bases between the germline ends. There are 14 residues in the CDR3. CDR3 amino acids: CASTSTENPYEQYF. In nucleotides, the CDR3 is TGTGCCAGCACCTCAACAGAGAACCCCTACGAGCAGTACTTC.

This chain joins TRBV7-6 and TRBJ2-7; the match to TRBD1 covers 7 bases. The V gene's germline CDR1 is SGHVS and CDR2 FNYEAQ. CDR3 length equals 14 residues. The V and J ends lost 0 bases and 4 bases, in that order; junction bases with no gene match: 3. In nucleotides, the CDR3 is TGTGCCAGCAGCTTAGCAGGGGGCGGGTACGAGCAGTACTTC. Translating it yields CASSLAGGGYEQYF.

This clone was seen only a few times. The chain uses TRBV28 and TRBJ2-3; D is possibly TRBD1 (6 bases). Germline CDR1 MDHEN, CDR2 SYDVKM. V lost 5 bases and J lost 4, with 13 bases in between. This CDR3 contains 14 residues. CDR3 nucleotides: TGTGCCAGCAGTCTCACAGGGTTTGCAGATACGCAGTATTTT. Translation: CASSLTGFADTQYF.

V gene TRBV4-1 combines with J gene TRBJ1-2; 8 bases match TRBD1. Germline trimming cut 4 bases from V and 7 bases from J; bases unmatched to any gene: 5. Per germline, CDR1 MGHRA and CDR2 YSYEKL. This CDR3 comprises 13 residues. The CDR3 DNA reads TGCGCCAGCAGCCCTCAGGGGGCGGGTGGCTACACCTTC. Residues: CASSPQGAGGYTF.

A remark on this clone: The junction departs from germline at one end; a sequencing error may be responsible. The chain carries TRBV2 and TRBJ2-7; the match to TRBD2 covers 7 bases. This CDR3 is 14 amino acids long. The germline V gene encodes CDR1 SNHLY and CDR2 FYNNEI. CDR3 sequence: CASNEAGHFYEQYF. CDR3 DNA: TGTGCCAGCAATGAAGCGGGGCATTTCTACGAGCAGTACTTC. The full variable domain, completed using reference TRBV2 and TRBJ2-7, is EPEVTQTPSHQVTQMGQEVILRCVPISNHLYFYWYRQILGQKVEFLVSFYNNEISEKSEIFDDQFSVERPDGSNFTLKIRSTKLEDSAMYFCASNEAGHFYEQYFGPGTRLTVT.

DNA for the CDR3: TGTGCCAGCAGCCGTCGGGACAGGTTATCTGGAAACACCATATATTTT. This translates into CASSRRDRLSGNTIYF. The chain combines TRBV7-2 with TRBJ1-3, with 8 bases aligning to TRBD1. Germline loops: CDR1 SGHTA, CDR2 FQGNSA. With V trimmed by 5 bases and J by 1 base, 7 bases remained unmatched. The CDR3 sequence is 16 residues long.

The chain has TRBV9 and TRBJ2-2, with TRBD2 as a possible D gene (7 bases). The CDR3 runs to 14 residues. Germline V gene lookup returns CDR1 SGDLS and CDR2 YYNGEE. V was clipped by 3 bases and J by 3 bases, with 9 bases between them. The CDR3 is CASSEGGYTGELFF. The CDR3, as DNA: TGTGCCAGCAGCGAGGGGGGGTACACCGGGGAGCTGTTTTTT.

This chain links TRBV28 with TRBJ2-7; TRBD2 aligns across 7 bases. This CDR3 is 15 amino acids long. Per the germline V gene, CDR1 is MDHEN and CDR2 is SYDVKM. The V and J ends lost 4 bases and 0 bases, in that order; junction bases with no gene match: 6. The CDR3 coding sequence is TGTGCCAGCAGTTACGCTAGCGGCTTCTCCTACGAGCAGTACTTC. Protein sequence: CASSYASGFSYEQYF.